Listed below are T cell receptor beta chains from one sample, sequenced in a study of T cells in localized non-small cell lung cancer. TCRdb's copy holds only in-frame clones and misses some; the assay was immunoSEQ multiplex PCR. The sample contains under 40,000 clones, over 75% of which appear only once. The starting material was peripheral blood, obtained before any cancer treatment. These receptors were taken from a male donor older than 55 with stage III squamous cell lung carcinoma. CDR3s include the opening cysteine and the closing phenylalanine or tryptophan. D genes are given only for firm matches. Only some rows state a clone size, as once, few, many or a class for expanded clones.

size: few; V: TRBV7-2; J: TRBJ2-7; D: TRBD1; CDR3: CASSLRTGGHEQYF; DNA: TGTGCCAGCAGCTTAAGGACAGGGGGCCACGAGCAGTACTTC
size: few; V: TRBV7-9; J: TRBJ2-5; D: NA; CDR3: CASSITSTQTQYF; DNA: TGTGCCAGCAGCATTACTAGCACCCAGACCCAGTACTTC
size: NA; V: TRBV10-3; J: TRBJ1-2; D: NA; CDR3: CAITRGRENYGYTF; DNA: TGTGCCATCACTCGGGGCAGAGAAAACTATGGCTACACCTTC
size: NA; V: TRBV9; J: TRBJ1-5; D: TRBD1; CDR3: CASSAGTEGQPQHF; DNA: TGTGCCAGCAGCGCGGGGACAGAAGGTCAGCCCCAGCATTTT
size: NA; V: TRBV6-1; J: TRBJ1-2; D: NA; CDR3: CASRREALNYGYTF; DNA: TGTGCCAGCAGGCGGGAGGCCCTTAACTATGGCTACACCTTC
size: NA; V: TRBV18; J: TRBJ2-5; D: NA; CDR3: CASSPLKDAGTQYF; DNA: TGTGCCAGCTCACCACTAAAGGATGCGGGGACCCAGTACTTC
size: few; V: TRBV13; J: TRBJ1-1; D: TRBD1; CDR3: CASSLPQGAAEAFF; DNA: TGTGCCAGCAGCTTACCGCAGGGGGCCGCTGAAGCTTTCTTT
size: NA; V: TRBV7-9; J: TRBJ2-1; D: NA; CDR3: CASSLALRGAESLFF; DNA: TGTGCCAGCAGCTTAGCGCTACGGGGGGCGGAATCTCTCTTCTTC
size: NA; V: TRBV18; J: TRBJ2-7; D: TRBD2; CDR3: CASSYRPSGRDEQYF; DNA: TGTGCCAGCTCATATCGTCCTAGCGGGAGAGACGAGCAGTACTTC
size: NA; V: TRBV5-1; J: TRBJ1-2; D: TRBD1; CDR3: CASSLGTGGYTF; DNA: TGCGCCAGCAGCTTGGGGACAGGAGGCTACACCTTC
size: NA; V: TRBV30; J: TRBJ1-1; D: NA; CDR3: CAWNFGQINTEAFF; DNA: TGTGCCTGGAACTTTGGGCAAATTAACACTGAAGCTTTCTTT
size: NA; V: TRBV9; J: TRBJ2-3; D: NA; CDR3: CASSRDGLKDTQYF; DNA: TGTGCCAGCAGCCGGGACGGGTTGAAAGATACGCAGTATTTT
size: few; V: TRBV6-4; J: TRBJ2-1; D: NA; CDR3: CASSEVGNSYNEQFF; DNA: TGTGCCAGCAGTGAGGTAGGAAACTCCTACAATGAGCAGTTCTTC
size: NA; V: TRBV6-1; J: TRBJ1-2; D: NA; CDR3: CASSPGTAYYGYTF; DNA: TGTGCCAGCAGTCCCGGCACAGCCTACTATGGCTACACCTTC
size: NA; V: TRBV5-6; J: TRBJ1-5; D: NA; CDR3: CASSLRQNSNQPQHF; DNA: TGTGCCAGCAGCTTGAGGCAGAATAGCAATCAGCCCCAGCATTTT
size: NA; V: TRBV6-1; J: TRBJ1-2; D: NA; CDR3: CASEELANYGYTF; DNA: TGTGCCAGCGAGGAGTTAGCTAACTATGGCTACACCTTC
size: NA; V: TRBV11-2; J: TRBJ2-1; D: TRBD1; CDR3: CASSLGQGWEQFF; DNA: TGTGCCAGCAGCTTAGGACAGGGTTGGGAGCAGTTCTTC
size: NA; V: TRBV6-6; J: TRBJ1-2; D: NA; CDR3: CASSYSTSRGYTF; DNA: TGTGCCAGCAGTTACTCGACCAGCAGGGGCTACACCTTC
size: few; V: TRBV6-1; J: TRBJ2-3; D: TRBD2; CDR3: CASSATGTSGRADTQYF; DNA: TGTGCCAGCAGTGCCACCGGGACTAGCGGGAGGGCCGATACGCAGTATTTT
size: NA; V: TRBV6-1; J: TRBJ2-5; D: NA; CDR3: CASSAGGGLETQYF; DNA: TGTGCCAGCAGTGCGGGTGGTGGGTTGGAGACCCAGTACTTC
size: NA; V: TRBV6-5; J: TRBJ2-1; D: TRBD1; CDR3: CASSKGQGFHEQFF; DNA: TGTGCCAGCAGTAAGGGACAGGGCTTCCATGAGCAGTTCTTC
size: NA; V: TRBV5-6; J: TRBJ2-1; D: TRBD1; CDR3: CASSLGQSTNEQFF; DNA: TGTGCCAGCAGCCTGGGACAGAGCACTAATGAGCAGTTCTTC
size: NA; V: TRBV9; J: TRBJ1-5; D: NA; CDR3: CASSVGGGGYQPQHF; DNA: TGTGCCAGCAGCGTAGGAGGAGGGGGGTATCAGCCCCAGCATTTT
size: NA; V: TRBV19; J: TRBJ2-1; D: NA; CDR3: CASSSASFLFF; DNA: TGTGCCAGTAGCTCGGCTAGCTTCCTTTTCTTC
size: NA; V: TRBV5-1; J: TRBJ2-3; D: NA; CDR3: CASSDALGGGDTQYF; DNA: TGCGCCAGCAGCGACGCCCTTGGGGGAGGAGATACGCAGTATTTT
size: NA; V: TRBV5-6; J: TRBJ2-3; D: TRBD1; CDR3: CASSVRTGKDTQYF; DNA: TGTGCCAGCAGCGTGAGGACAGGGAAAGATACGCAGTATTTT
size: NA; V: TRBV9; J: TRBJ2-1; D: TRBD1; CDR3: CASSVEATGGGLRSDNEQFF; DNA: TGTGCCAGCAGCGTAGAGGCCACAGGGGGCGGTTTAAGGAGCGACAATGAGCAGTTCTTC
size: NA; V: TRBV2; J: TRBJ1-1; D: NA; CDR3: CASRMNGAGNTEAFF; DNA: TGTGCCAGCAGAATGAACGGGGCGGGTAACACTGAAGCTTTCTTT
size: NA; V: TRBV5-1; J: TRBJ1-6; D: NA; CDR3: CASSPSGVEHSPLHF; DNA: TGCGCCAGCAGCCCCTCGGGGGTGGAACATTCACCCCTCCACTTT
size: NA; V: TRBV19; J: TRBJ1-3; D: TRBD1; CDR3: CASTETGAVSSGNTIYF; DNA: TGTGCCAGTACTGAGACAGGGGCTGTCTCCTCTGGAAACACCATATATTTT
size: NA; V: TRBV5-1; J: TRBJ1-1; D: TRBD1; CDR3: CASSLGKTGPIKNTEAFF; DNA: TGCGCCAGCAGCTTGGGCAAGACAGGGCCGATTAAGAACACTGAAGCTTTCTTT
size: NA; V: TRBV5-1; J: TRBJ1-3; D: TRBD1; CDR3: CASSSGGTGNTIYF; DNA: TGCGCCAGCAGCTCAGGGGGCACTGGAAACACCATATATTTT
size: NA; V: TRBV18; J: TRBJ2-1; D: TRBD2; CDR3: CASSPTGGGDNEQFF; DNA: TGTGCCAGCTCACCAACGGGAGGAGGTGACAATGAGCAGTTCTTC
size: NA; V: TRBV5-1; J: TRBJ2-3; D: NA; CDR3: CASSLADLPTDTQYF; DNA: TGCGCCAGCAGCTTGGCCGACTTACCCACAGATACGCAGTATTTT
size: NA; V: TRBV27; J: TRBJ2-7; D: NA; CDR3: CASRSPFSYEQYF; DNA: TGTGCCAGCAGATCTCCCTTCAGCTACGAGCAGTACTTC
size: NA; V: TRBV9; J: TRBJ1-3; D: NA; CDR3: CASSVASGNTIYF; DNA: TGTGCCAGCAGCGTAGCGTCTGGAAACACCATATATTTT
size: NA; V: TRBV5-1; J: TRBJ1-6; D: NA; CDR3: CASSSGGGERRNSPLHF; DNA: TGCGCCAGCAGCTCTGGGGGAGGGGAACGTCGTAATTCACCCCTCCACTTT
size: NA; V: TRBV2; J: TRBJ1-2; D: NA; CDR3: CASPQAPSRYTF; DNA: TGTGCCAGCCCTCAGGCACCTTCGCGCTACACCTTC
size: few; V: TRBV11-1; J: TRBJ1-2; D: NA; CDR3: CASSLGMGTDNYGYTF; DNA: TGTGCCAGCAGCTTAGGAATGGGGACGGACAACTATGGCTACACCTTC
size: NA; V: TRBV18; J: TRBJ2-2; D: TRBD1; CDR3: CASSPRPTGTENTGELFF; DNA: TGTGCCAGCTCGCCGAGACCTACTGGGACAGAGAACACCGGGGAGCTGTTTTTT
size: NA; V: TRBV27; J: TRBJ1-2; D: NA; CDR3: CASRALGIGPTYGYTF; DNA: TGTGCCAGCAGGGCATTGGGAATAGGACCAACCTATGGCTACACCTTC
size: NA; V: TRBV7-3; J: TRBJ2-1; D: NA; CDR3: CASSLSGGDEQFF; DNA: TGTGCCAGCAGCTTAAGCGGGGGCGATGAGCAGTTCTTC
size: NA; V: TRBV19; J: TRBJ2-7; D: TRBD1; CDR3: CASSPRRDRGNEQYF; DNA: TGTGCCAGTAGTCCAAGGCGTGACAGGGGCAACGAGCAGTACTTC
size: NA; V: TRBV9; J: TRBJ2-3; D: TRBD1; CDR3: CASSAGTGEVYTQYF; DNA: TGTGCCAGCAGCGCTGGGACAGGGGAGGTGTATACGCAGTATTTT
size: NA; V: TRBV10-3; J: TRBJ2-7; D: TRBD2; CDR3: CAISLAGGNKQYF; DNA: TGTGCCATCAGTCTAGCGGGAGGTAACAAGCAGTACTTC